A selection of T cell receptor beta chains follows, all from one sample in a study of shared clonotypes between healthy human individuals. TCRdb keeps only in-frame clones here, not all; method: immunoSEQ multiplex PCR. The sample yields about 2.3 million clones, 80% to 95% seen once. The sample was naive CD4+ T cells from PBMCs. All receptors come from a man between 18 and 29 years old in good health. Some clones in this sample may be carry-over from other donors' samples. Both conserved end residues are part of each CDR3. Each record gives: D gene, clone size, V gene, J gene, CDR3 length, CDR3 protein, CDR3 DNA. The D gene is left open where the match is weak. Clone size, where shown, is once, few, many, or a class for clones that have expanded.

>-|once|TRBV7-8|TRBJ1-2|15
CASSLGVAPTYGYTF
TGTGCCAGCAGCTTAGGGGTGGCGCCCACTTATGGCTACACCTTC
>-|-|TRBV28|TRBJ1-2|14
CASSLWAVNYGYTF
TGTGCCAGCAGTTTATGGGCAGTTAACTATGGCTACACCTTC
>-|-|TRBV9|TRBJ2-3|15
CASSVDIPGTDTQYF
TGTGCCAGCAGCGTAGATATACCTGGCACAGATACGCAGTATTTT
>-|-|TRBV5-1|TRBJ2-1|17
CASSLSRGGGSYNEQFF
TGCGCCAGCAGCTTGTCTCGAGGCGGAGGCTCCTACAATGAGCAGTTCTTC
>-|-|TRBV5-1|TRBJ2-1|17
CASSLVDSSVSNNEQFF
TGCGCCAGCAGCTTGGTTGATTCATCGGTTTCAAACAATGAGCAGTTCTTC
>-|few|TRBV6-4|TRBJ1-1|14
CASSVSPGRAEAFF
TGTGCCAGCAGTGTATCGCCGGGGCGAGCTGAAGCTTTCTTT
>TRBD1|-|TRBV29-1|TRBJ1-4|12
CSLRTGGEKLFF
TGCAGCCTGCGGACAGGGGGGGAAAAACTGTTTTTT
>TRBD2|-|TRBV10-3|TRBJ2-2|17
CAISERASGSGTGELFF
TGTGCCATCAGTGAAAGGGCGAGCGGGAGTGGCACCGGGGAGCTGTTTTTT
>TRBD2|-|TRBV4-1|TRBJ2-2|16
CASGSGRVNNTGELFF
TGCGCCAGCGGCAGCGGGAGGGTTAACAACACCGGGGAGCTGTTTTTT
>-|-|TRBV7-6|TRBJ1-1|13
CASSSQENTEAFF
TGTGCCAGCAGCTCTCAGGAAAACACTGAAGCTTTCTTT
>TRBD1|-|TRBV7-8|TRBJ2-7|16
CASSPLGTGGAYEQYF
TGTGCCAGCAGCCCCCTTGGGACAGGGGGCGCCTACGAGCAGTACTTC
>-|-|TRBV2|TRBJ2-7|13
CASSPPDHYEQYF
TGTGCCAGCAGTCCCCCAGATCACTACGAGCAGTACTTC
>-|once|TRBV30|TRBJ2-5|14
CAWSVKGGVETQYF
TGTGCCTGGAGTGTAAAGGGAGGCGTAGAGACCCAGTACTTC